The clone carrying this T cell receptor (beta chain) turned up a few times. As processed by the authors: Counts of nucleated cells, estimated from reference gene primer amplification, were obtained. Data came from immunoSEQ multiplex PCR; TCRdb stores just in-frame clones and leaves some out. V and J calls and clone size are as listed in that table; D and trimming were resolved from the DNA. The table has about 170,000 clones, 90% seen once. This sample is drawn from a study of blood T cell repertoires in COVID-19. Study as a whole: Collection of acute and convalescent COVID-19 samples took place in the United States, Italy and Spain. Sample material is recorded as cDNA or gDNA derived from T cells, B-cell-depleted T cells, or PBMCs.

The CDR3 totals 11 residues. Looked up from germline, CDR1 is SQVTM and CDR2 is ANQGSEA. V lost 6 bases, J lost 6 bases, and 4 bases stayed unmatched. Sequencing used peripheral blood. The V gene is TRBV29-1, the J gene TRBJ1-2; 7 bases match TRBD1. This TCR was recovered from a man in his forties or fifties with acute or convalescent COVID-19. CDR3 bases: TGCAGCGTCGGACAGGAAGATGGCTACACCTTC. Its translation: CSVGQEDGYTF.